The present T cell receptor (beta chain) was sequenced within a study of high-grade serous ovarian cancer treatment subgroups. Study at large: Samples averaged around 14,000 reads and over 6,000 unique TCR beta rearrangements.

Study-wide points: TCR relatedness rose with neoantigen level and trended with mutation load. Different patients shared almost no repertoire; same-patient tumors shared about 0.1 to 0.79.

Tumor samples were taken before definitive surgery or chemotherapy. Of note for this clone: No antigen is known for it.

The CDR3 totals 12 residues. Per the germline V gene, CDR1 is SGHTS and CDR2 is YDEGEE. V lost 2 bases and J 9 bases, leaving 10 bases between the germline ends. The data were produced by immunoSEQ multiplex PCR, yet TCRdb's version contains in-frame clones alone and is incomplete. The table has some 10,000 clones, 68% seen once. The source of this sequence is a human donor with high-grade serous ovarian cancer. The sequencing input was tumor tissue. The chain recombines TRBV5-8 with TRBJ2-3, with a tentative D call TRBD2 (6 bases). This CDR3 reads CASSFSGRTQYF. The CDR3 bases are TGTGCCAGCAGCTTTTCGGGGAGGACGCAGTATTTT.